This T cell receptor beta chain was identified during a study of cytomegalovirus exposure and HLA in healthy donors. Trimming took 5 bases from V and 0 from J, leaving 17 bases between them. Per the germline V gene, CDR1 is SEHNR and CDR2 is FQNEAQ (reference sequence). The CDR3 spans 16 residues. The PCR was carried out with 60 Vbeta primers and 13 Jbeta primers. Method: immunoSEQ multiplex PCR; TCRdb's copy keeps in-frame clones and lacks some. This sample has over 95,000 clones; 74% occur once, and the top ten carry more than 2%. The rearrangement joins TRBV7-9 to TRBJ2-7; maybe TRBD1 (6 bases). This sequence originates from a human donor in good health. The specimen sequenced was PBMCs. The CDR3 nucleotides are TGTGCCAGCAGCCGAAACCCGACAGGTAGCTCCTACGAGCAGTACTTC. As protein: CASSRNPTGSSYEQYF.